These T cell receptor beta chains were read from a single sample in a study of metastatic and nonmetastatic thyroid tumors. TCRdb reanalyzed the PCR reads with MiXCR. Of 4,500 or so clones in the sample, roughly 19% were seen once. Sequencing was carried out using adjacent normal tissue. The origin of the receptors is a male donor with papillary thyroid cancer or a benign thyroid nodule (not recorded which). Some clones in this sample may be carry-over from other donors' samples. The CDR3 runs from the conserved cysteine through the conserved F or W. D genes are given only for firm matches. Clone size is stated in some rows and not others, as once, few, many or a class when expanded.

DNA,CDR3,D,V,size,J
TGTGCCAGCCTCTTGGACAGGGTCACTGAAGCTTTCTTT,CASLLDRVTEAFF,TRBD1,TRBV2,.,TRBJ1-1
TGTGCCAGCAGTGCCGTAGCGGGGGGAAACAATGAGCAGTTCTTC,CASSAVAGGNNEQFF,TRBD2,TRBV6-4,few,TRBJ2-1
TGCAGTGCTTCCCCAACGGGTACCTTCAATGAGCAGTTCTTC,CSASPTGTFNEQFF,.,TRBV20-1,.,TRBJ2-1
TGTGCCAGCAGTTTAGTGGGAGGGCCCGGCCTGTGGGAGCAGTACTTC,CASSLVGGPGLWEQYF,TRBD2,TRBV28,.,TRBJ2-7
TGTGCCAGTAGTCATAGGTTCGCTGAAGCTTTCTTT,CASSHRFAEAFF,.,TRBV19,.,TRBJ1-1
TGTGCCAGCAGTGAATGGGCAGGGGGGTACAATGAGCAGTTCTTC,CASSEWAGGYNEQFF,.,TRBV6-1,many,TRBJ2-1
TGTGCCAGCAGTGGGACTAGCGGGGGGGCAGAGACCCAGTACTTC,CASSGTSGGAETQYF,TRBD2,TRBV6-1,many,TRBJ2-5
TGTGCCAGCGTAGCGGGGGGGGATTCCTACGAGCAGTACTTC,CASVAGGDSYEQYF,TRBD2,TRBV2,few,TRBJ2-7
TGCGCCAGCAGCCCGACTAGCGGGAGTTTTGGGTCCGAGACCCAGTACTTC,CASSPTSGSFGSETQYF,TRBD2,TRBV5-1,.,TRBJ2-5
TGCAGTGCACGAGACAAGACAGGCGGAAACACCATATATTTT,CSARDKTGGNTIYF,.,TRBV20-1,few,TRBJ1-3
TGTGCCAGCAGTTCCGGGTTGGGGGGGCCCCAGCATTTT,CASSSGLGGPQHF,.,TRBV27,few,TRBJ1-5
TGTGCCAGCGCGTCCCCCATGTCACCCCTCCACTTT,CASASPMSPLHF,.,TRBV3-1,medium-sized,TRBJ1-6
TGTGCCAGCAGTGAAGCGGTCGGGTCAGAGACCCAGTACTTC,CASSEAVGSETQYF,.,TRBV2,.,TRBJ2-5
TGTGCCGTTGCCCGGGGGGTTACCGGGGAGCTGTTTTTT,CAVARGVTGELFF,TRBD2,TRBV24-1,few,TRBJ2-2
TGTGCCAGTGTAACAGGGGGCCTGTACGAGCAGTACTTC,CASVTGGLYEQYF,TRBD1,TRBV6-1,few,TRBJ2-7
TGTGCCAGCAGCACACAGGGTGAGCAGTACTTC,CASSTQGEQYF,.,TRBV6-1,medium-sized,TRBJ2-7
TGTGCCAGCAGTTTATCTAGTGGTCAGCTGTCCACTGAAGCTTTCTTC,CASSLSSGQLSTEAFF,.,TRBV28,few,TRBJ1-1
TGTGCCAGCAGTCCCCGGATAGCGGGTGGAGGAGAGACCCAGTACTTC,CASSPRIAGGGETQYF,TRBD2,TRBV12-3/TRBV12-4,few,TRBJ2-5
TGCGCCAGCAGCTTCGGAGGGTACGAGCGCGAGCAGTACTTC,CASSFGGYEREQYF,.,TRBV5-1,.,TRBJ2-7
TGTGCCAGCAGCCATCCGGACAGGTCTGAAGCTTTCTTT,CASSHPDRSEAFF,TRBD1,TRBV7-2,few,TRBJ1-1
TGTGCCAGCAGACGGACAGGGTCAAATGAGCAGTTCTTC,CASRRTGSNEQFF,TRBD1,TRBV6-1,.,TRBJ2-1
TGTGCCAGCAGCCCCAGTGGGGGGAAGGGGTCACCCCTCCACTTT,CASSPSGGKGSPLHF,.,TRBV9,large,TRBJ1-6
TGCGCCAGCAGTTGGGGGTCATACGAGACCCAGTACTTC,CASSWGSYETQYF,.,TRBV5-1,.,TRBJ2-5
TGTGCCAGCAACGCGGGACTAGCGTACAATGAGCAGTTCTTC,CASNAGLAYNEQFF,TRBD2,TRBV6-2/TRBV6-3,.,TRBJ2-1
TGCGCCAGCAGCTCCGTATTGAACACTGAAGCTTTCTTT,CASSSVLNTEAFF,.,TRBV5-1,medium-sized,TRBJ1-1
TGTGCCATCAGTGAGTCAGCCTCCTCCGAGCAGTACTTC,CAISESASSEQYF,.,TRBV10-3,.,TRBJ2-7
TGTGCCTGGAGTGTGGGGGGCTATGGCTACACCTTC,CAWSVGGYGYTF,.,TRBV30,.,TRBJ1-2
TGTGCCAGCAGTGACAGGGAGAACACTGAAGCTTTCTTT,CASSDRENTEAFF,.,TRBV2,few,TRBJ1-1
TGTGCCAGCAGTTTTTGGGGGGGCACTGAAGCTTTCTTT,CASSFWGGTEAFF,.,TRBV12-3/TRBV12-4,few,TRBJ1-1
TGTGCCAGCAGCGCCGGGACAGGGGGCGATTCTATCTTCAATGAGCAGTTCTTC,CASSAGTGGDSIFNEQFF,TRBD1,TRBV6-6,few,TRBJ2-1
TGCGCCAGCAGCCACTCGACTAGCGGGAGGGCCGGGTCCGATACGCAGTATTTT,CASSHSTSGRAGSDTQYF,TRBD2,TRBV4-1,.,TRBJ2-3
TGTGCCAGCAGCCAAGCAGGCAGCGACACTGAAGCTTTCTTT,CASSQAGSDTEAFF,.,TRBV3-1,many,TRBJ1-1
TGCAGTGCTAGAGCGAGCGGAGCCTTGGCCAATGAGCAGTTCTTC,CSARASGALANEQFF,.,TRBV20-1,.,TRBJ2-1
TGCAGTGGTCGGGCGGGAGAATCGTGGAATGAGCAGTTCTTC,CSGRAGESWNEQFF,TRBD2,TRBV20-1,few,TRBJ2-1
TGTGCCAGTAGTACGACAGCCTTGAACACTGAAGCTTTCTTT,CASSTTALNTEAFF,.,TRBV19,few,TRBJ1-1
TGTGCCAGCAGTGTAACAGGGGGCTACACTGAAGCTTTCTTT,CASSVTGGYTEAFF,TRBD1,TRBV12-3/TRBV12-4,few,TRBJ1-1
TGTGCCAGCAGCTCCGAACTCACAGATACGCAGTATTTT,CASSSELTDTQYF,.,TRBV2,.,TRBJ2-3
TGTGCCAGCAGTTTTAGGGGAACTGGAAACACCATATATTTT,CASSFRGTGNTIYF,.,TRBV27,.,TRBJ1-3
TGTGCCAGCAGCTTGACAGTTAACACTGAAGCTTTCTTT,CASSLTVNTEAFF,.,TRBV9,few,TRBJ1-1
TGCGCCAGCAGCTTGCAGGGACCCTATAATTCACCCCTCCACTTT,CASSLQGPYNSPLHF,.,TRBV5-1,medium-sized,TRBJ1-6
TGTGCCAGTAGTACGGGACAGGAGGTTATCGGCTACACCTTC,CASSTGQEVIGYTF,TRBD1,TRBV19,many,TRBJ1-2
TGTGCCAGCAGTTCGGACTGGATCGGGGAGACCCAGTACTTC,CASSSDWIGETQYF,.,TRBV7-6,.,TRBJ2-5
TGTGCCAGCAGTTTAGTGGGGGTGATAGAGTATTTT,CASSLVGVIEYF,.,TRBV27,few,TRBJ2-3
TGTGCCAGCAGTGAACGGGCGGGAGGGGTTCTAGCCACAGATACGCAGTATTTT,CASSERAGGVLATDTQYF,TRBD2,TRBV2,many,TRBJ2-3
TGCAGTGCTAGTTCGGGACAGGGGACCGGGGAGCTGTTTTTT,CSASSGQGTGELFF,TRBD1,TRBV20-1,.,TRBJ2-2
TGTGCCAGCAGTGAAGTGTGGCATTCGCCCTACGAGCAGTACTTC,CASSEVWHSPYEQYF,.,TRBV6-1,.,TRBJ2-7
TGTGCCAGCACCCTGGCACCCCAAACCTACGAGCAGTACTTC,CASTLAPQTYEQYF,.,TRBV7-9,medium-sized,TRBJ2-7
TGTGCCAGCAGTGTACAGGCGAACACTGAAGCTTTCTTT,CASSVQANTEAFF,.,TRBV2,large,TRBJ1-1